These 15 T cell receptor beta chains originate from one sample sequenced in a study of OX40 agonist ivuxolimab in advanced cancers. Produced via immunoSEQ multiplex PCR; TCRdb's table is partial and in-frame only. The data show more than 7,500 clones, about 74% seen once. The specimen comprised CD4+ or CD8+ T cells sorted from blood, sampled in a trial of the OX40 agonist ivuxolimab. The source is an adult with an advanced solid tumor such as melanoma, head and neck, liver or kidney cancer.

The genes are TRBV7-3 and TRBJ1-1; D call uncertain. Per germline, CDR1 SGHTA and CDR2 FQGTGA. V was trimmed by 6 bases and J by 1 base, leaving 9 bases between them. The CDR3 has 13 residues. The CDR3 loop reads CASSPTGNTEAFF. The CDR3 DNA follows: TGTGCCAGCAGTCCTACCGGGAACACTGAAGCTTTCTTT.

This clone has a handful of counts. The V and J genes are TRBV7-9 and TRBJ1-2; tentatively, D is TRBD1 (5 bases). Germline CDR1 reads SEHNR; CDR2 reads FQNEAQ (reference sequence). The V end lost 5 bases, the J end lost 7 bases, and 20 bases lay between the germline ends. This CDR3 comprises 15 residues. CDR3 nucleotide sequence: TGTGCCAGCAGCCTATCGGGACCGAGCCCGGGTGGCTACACCTTC. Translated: CASSLSGPSPGGYTF.

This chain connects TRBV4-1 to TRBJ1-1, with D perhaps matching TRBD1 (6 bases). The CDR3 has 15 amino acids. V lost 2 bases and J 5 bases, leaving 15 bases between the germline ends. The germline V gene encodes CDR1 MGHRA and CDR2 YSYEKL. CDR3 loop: CASSQTVQGKTEAFF. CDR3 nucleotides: TGCGCCAGCAGCCAAACGGTACAGGGTAAGACTGAAGCTTTCTTT.

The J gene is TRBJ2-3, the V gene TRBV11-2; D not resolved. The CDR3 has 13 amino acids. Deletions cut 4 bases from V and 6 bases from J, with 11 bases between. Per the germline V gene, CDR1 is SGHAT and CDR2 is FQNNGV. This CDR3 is CASSSLGMDTQYF. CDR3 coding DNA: TGTGCCAGCAGCTCCCTGGGGATGGATACGCAGTATTTT.

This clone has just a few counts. This chain's CDR3 is CASSLVWGRNTEAFF. Written as DNA, the CDR3 is TGTGCCAGCAGCTTAGTGTGGGGGCGGAACACTGAAGCTTTCTTT. The chain has TRBV7-2 and TRBJ1-1; D is perhaps TRBD1 (6 bases). V was trimmed by 1 base and J by 1 base, leaving 10 bases between them. The CDR3 has 15 residues. CDR1 is SGHTA, CDR2 FQGNSA, per germline.

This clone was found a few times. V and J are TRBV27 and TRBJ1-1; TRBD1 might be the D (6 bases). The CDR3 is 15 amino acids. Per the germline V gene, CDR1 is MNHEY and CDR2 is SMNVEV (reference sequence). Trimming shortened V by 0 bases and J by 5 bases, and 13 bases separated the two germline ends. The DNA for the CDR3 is TGTGCCAGCAGTTTATCACCACAGGGCAGGACTGAAGCTTTCTTT. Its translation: CASSLSPQGRTEAFF.

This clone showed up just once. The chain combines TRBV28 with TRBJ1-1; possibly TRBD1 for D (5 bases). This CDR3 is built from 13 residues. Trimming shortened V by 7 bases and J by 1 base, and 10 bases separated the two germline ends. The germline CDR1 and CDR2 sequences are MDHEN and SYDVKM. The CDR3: CASTLGENTEAFF. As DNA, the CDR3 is TGTGCCAGCACCCTGGGGGAGAACACTGAAGCTTTCTTT.

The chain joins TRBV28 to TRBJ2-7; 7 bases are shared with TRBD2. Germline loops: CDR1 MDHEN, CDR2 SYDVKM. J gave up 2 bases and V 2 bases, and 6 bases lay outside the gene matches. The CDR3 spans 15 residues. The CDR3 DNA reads TGTGCCAGCAGTTTAACTAGCGACGACACCTACGAGCAGTACTTC. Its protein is CASSLTSDDTYEQYF.

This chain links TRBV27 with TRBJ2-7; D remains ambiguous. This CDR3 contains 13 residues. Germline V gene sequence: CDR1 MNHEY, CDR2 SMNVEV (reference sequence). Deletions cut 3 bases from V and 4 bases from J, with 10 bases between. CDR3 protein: CASSFLESYEQYF. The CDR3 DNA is TGTGCCAGCAGTTTCCTTGAAAGTTACGAGCAGTACTTC.

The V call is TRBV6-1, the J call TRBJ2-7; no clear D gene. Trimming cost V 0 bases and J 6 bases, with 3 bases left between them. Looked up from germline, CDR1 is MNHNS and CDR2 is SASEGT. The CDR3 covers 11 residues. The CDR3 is CASSEAAEQYF. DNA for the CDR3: TGTGCCAGCAGTGAAGCTGCCGAGCAGTACTTC.

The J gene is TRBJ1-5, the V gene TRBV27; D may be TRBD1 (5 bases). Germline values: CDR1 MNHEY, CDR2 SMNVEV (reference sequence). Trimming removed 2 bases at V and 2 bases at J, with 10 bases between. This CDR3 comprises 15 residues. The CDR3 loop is CASSLGQTGNQPQHF. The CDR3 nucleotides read TGTGCCAGCAGTTTAGGACAAACGGGCAATCAGCCCCAGCATTTT.

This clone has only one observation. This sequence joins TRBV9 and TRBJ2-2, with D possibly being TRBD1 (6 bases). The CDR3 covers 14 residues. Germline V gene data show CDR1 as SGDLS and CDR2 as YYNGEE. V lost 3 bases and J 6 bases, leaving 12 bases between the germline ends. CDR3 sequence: CASSENRVPGELFF. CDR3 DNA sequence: TGTGCCAGCAGCGAAAACAGGGTCCCCGGGGAGCTGTTTTTT.

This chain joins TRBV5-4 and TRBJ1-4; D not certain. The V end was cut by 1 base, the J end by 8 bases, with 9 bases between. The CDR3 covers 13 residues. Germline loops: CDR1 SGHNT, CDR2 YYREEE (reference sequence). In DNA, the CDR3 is TGTGCCAGCAGCTTGAACCCGGGCGAAAAACTGTTTTTT. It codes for CASSLNPGEKLFF.

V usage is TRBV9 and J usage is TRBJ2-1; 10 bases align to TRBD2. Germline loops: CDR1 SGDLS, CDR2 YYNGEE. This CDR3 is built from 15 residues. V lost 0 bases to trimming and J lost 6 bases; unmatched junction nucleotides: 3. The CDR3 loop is CASSVARTSGNEQFF. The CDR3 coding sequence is TGTGCCAGCAGCGTAGCTCGGACTAGCGGCAATGAGCAGTTCTTC.

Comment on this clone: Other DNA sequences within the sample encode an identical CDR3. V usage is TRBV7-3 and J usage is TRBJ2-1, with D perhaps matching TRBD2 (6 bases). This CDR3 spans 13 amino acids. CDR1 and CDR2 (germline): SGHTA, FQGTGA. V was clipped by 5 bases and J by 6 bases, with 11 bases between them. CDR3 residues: CASSQGLANEQFF. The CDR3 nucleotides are TGTGCCAGCAGCCAGGGACTGGCCAATGAGCAGTTCTTC.